Listed below are T cell receptor beta chains from one sample, sequenced in a study of blood T cells in healthy people across ages. TCRdb passed the 5' RACE reads through MiXCR, listing each CDR3 protein once. This table has just under 550,000 distinct CDR3 sequences, around 24% appearing once. These data were likewise used in another study, on T cells of mothers and their children.

Material: blood. The receptors shown here come from a boy aged 5 to 17 in good health. CDR3s include the opening cysteine and the closing phenylalanine or tryptophan. Fields, in order: CDR3 protein, CDR3 DNA, J gene, V gene, D gene, clone size. D genes are given only for firm matches. Clone size is given for some rows only: seen once, a few or many times, or a class if the clone is expanded.

CASSPKLAGGVLQETQYF TGCGCCAGCAGCCCGAAATTAGCGGGAGGGGTCCTACAAGAGACCCAGTACTTC TRBJ2-5 TRBV4-1 TRBD2 NA
CASSPGGSTGELFF TGCGCCAGCAGCCCAGGGGGGAGTACCGGGGAGCTGTTTTTT TRBJ2-2 TRBV5-1 NA NA
CASSAWAGETQYF TGTGCCAGCAGTGCCTGGGCTGGTGAGACTCAGTACTTC TRBJ2-5 TRBV25-1 NA NA
CSASLFHGYSNQPQHF TGCAGTGCTAGCTTATTTCACGGGTATAGCAATCAGCCCCAGCATTTT TRBJ1-5 TRBV20-1 NA few
CASSVAPGGGELFF TGTGCCAGCAGCGTAGCTCCGGGAGGCGGGGAGCTGTTTTTT TRBJ2-2 TRBV9 TRBD2 NA
CASSVEGANSPLHF TGTGCCAGCAGTGTTGAGGGAGCGAATTCACCCCTCCACTTT TRBJ1-6 TRBV2 NA few
CASSLTGEETQYF TGCGCCAGCAGCTTGACAGGGGAAGAGACCCAGTACTTC TRBJ2-5 TRBV5-1 TRBD1 many
CGARVEGQGGNTIYF TGCGGTGCTAGGGTTGAAGGACAGGGAGGGAACACCATATATTTT TRBJ1-3 TRBV20-1 TRBD1 NA
CASSTRQGGSTDTQYF TGCGCCAGCAGCACTCGACAGGGGGGTTCGACAGATACGCAGTATTTT TRBJ2-3 TRBV5-1 TRBD1 NA
CASSHLAGLDNEQFF TGTGCCAGCAGCCACCTCGCCGGGCTCGACAATGAGCAGTTCTTC TRBJ2-1 TRBV3-1 NA NA
CASTPGTSGFSYEQYF TGTGCCAGCACCCCAGGCACTAGCGGGTTCTCCTACGAGCAGTACTTC TRBJ2-7 TRBV28 TRBD2 NA
CASNPGLYEKLFF TGTGCCAGCAATCCAGGGCTTTATGAAAAACTGTTTTTT TRBJ1-4 TRBV28 NA few
CSARDKAGLAYEQYF TGCAGTGCTAGAGATAAGGCGGGGTTGGCCTACGAGCAGTACTTC TRBJ2-7 TRBV20-1 NA NA
CASSQDRGGAYTGELFF TGTGCCAGCAGCCAAGATCGCGGGGGGGCGTACACCGGGGAGCTGTTTTTT TRBJ2-2 TRBV14 TRBD2 few
CASSTDRVGTGELFF TGTGCCAGCAGCACGGACAGGGTGGGCACCGGGGAGCTGTTTTTT TRBJ2-2 TRBV7-4 TRBD1 few
CACSLATGGSDTQYF TGCGCCTGCAGCTTGGCCACAGGAGGCTCAGATACGCAGTATTTT TRBJ2-3 TRBV5-1 NA NA
CASSLSGLLGTEAFF TGTGCCAGCAGCTTGTCTGGCCTTCTCGGCACTGAAGCTTTCTTT TRBJ1-1 TRBV5-6 NA NA
CASSPQGQGPYGYTF TGTGCCAGCAGCCCACAAGGACAGGGCCCTTATGGCTACACCTTC TRBJ1-2 TRBV7-9 TRBD1 NA
CASSPSPVLSGYTF TGTGCCAGCAGTCCCTCCCCGGTCCTGAGTGGCTACACCTTC TRBJ1-2 TRBV27 NA few
CASSTRVRQPQHF TGTGCCAGCAGTACCAGGGTGCGACAGCCCCAGCATTTT TRBJ1-5 TRBV28 NA NA
CASSRQGIGNEQFF TGTGCCAGCAGCCGACAGGGAATCGGCAATGAGCAGTTCTTC TRBJ2-1 TRBV7-2 TRBD1 few
CASSLQGNLKSYNEQFF TGTGCCAGCAGTTTACAGGGCAATTTAAAATCCTACAATGAGCAGTTCTTC TRBJ2-1 TRBV28 NA NA
CASSLQVGTGVHSNTGELFF TGTGCCAGCAGCTTGCAAGTCGGGACAGGGGTTCATTCTAACACCGGGGAGCTGTTTTTT TRBJ2-2 TRBV7-8 TRBD1 few
CSAIGNTEAFF TGCAGTGCAATAGGGAATACTGAAGCTTTCTTT TRBJ1-1 TRBV20-1 NA NA
CASSYTQFWNEQFF TGTGCCAGCAGTTACACTCAGTTTTGGAATGAGCAGTTCTTC TRBJ2-1 TRBV6-2/TRBV6-3 NA NA
CASRRLGAGEYNEQFF TGTGCCAGCAGACGACTGGGGGCAGGGGAATACAATGAGCAGTTCTTC TRBJ2-1 TRBV6-2/TRBV6-3 NA NA
CASTSSGGGYEQFF TGTGCCAGCACATCTAGCGGGGGTGGTTATGAGCAGTTCTTC TRBJ2-1 TRBV25-1 TRBD2 NA
CASRSRSGTSGSDEQFF TGCGCCAGCAGATCCAGATCCGGGACTAGCGGGAGCGATGAGCAGTTCTTC TRBJ2-1 TRBV5-1 TRBD2 NA
CASTLGGMRGYTF TGTGCCAGCACCTTAGGGGGGATGAGGGGCTACACCTTC TRBJ1-2 TRBV12-3/TRBV12-4 NA few
CASSLEGASNQPQHF TGTGCCAGCAGTTTGGAGGGGGCGAGCAATCAGCCCCAGCATTTT TRBJ1-5 TRBV27 TRBD1 few
CASSKTSGRSNEQFF TGTGCCAGCAGCAAGACTAGCGGGAGGTCAAATGAGCAGTTCTTC TRBJ2-1 TRBV7-2 TRBD2 few
CASSLEGPSGSVHEQYF TGCGCCAGCAGCTTGGAGGGGCCTAGCGGGAGTGTCCACGAGCAGTACTTC TRBJ2-7 TRBV5-1 TRBD2 few
CAWRGTGVETQYF TGTGCCTGGAGAGGGACGGGGGTAGAGACCCAGTACTTC TRBJ2-5 TRBV30 NA NA
CASSPQAGGSTDTQYF TGCGCCAGCAGCCCGCAAGCGGGCGGAAGCACAGATACGCAGTATTTT TRBJ2-3 TRBV5-1 NA many
CASSQVGSGELFF TGCGCCAGCAGCCAAGTGGGGTCCGGGGAGCTGTTTTTT TRBJ2-2 TRBV4-1 NA NA
CASSPTGAKQFF TGTGCCAGCAGCCCCACGGGTGCTAAGCAGTTCTTC TRBJ2-1 TRBV13 NA NA
CASGTDHRGAYEQYF TGCGCCAGCGGAACCGACCATCGAGGGGCCTACGAGCAGTACTTC TRBJ2-7 TRBV4-3 NA NA
CASSLGTGGRGAEAFF TGTGCCAGCAGCTTAGGGACAGGGGGCCGCGGCGCTGAAGCTTTCTTT TRBJ1-1 TRBV7-6 TRBD1 NA
CASSVAGTSGTDTQYF TGTGCCAGCAGCGTAGCTGGAACTAGCGGCACAGATACGCAGTATTTT TRBJ2-3 TRBV9 TRBD2 NA
CTSSKAGGPYETQYF TGTACCAGCAGCAAAGCGGGGGGGCCCTATGAGACCCAGTACTTC TRBJ2-5 TRBV7-3 TRBD2 few
CASSLDWGQVRNTEAFF TGTGCCAGCAGCTTAGATTGGGGACAGGTCAGAAACACTGAAGCTTTCTTT TRBJ1-1 TRBV7-9 TRBD1 few
CASSFTSSGVEQYF TGCGCCAGCAGCTTTACGAGTTCAGGGGTCGAGCAGTACTTC TRBJ2-7 TRBV5-1 NA NA
CASRSSGLVFRNEQFF TGTGCCAGCAGGTCCTCGGGACTAGTGTTTCGGAATGAGCAGTTCTTC TRBJ2-1 TRBV11-2 TRBD2 NA
CASRHSTDLFSYEQYF TGTGCCAGCAGGCATTCGACAGATTTATTCTCCTACGAGCAGTACTTC TRBJ2-7 TRBV28 NA many
CASSRTSGRPQETQYF TGTGCCAGCAGCCGCACTAGCGGGAGGCCCCAAGAGACCCAGTACTTC TRBJ2-5 TRBV2 TRBD2 few
CASSEGQASDTQYF TGTGCCAGCAGTGAGGGGCAGGCGTCAGATACGCAGTATTTT TRBJ2-3 TRBV25-1 NA many
CASGQGLGNEQFF TGTGCCAGCGGACAGGGGTTAGGCAATGAGCAGTTCTTC TRBJ2-1 TRBV6-2/TRBV6-3 TRBD1 few
CASSQGGGEKAFF TGTGCCAGCAGCCAAGGCGGGGGGGAGAAAGCTTTCTTT TRBJ1-1 TRBV3-1 NA few
CASSLVLGGSYNEQFF TGTGCCAGCAGCTTAGTGCTCGGGGGGTCCTACAATGAGCAGTTCTTC TRBJ2-1 TRBV11-1 TRBD2 once
CASYSLAGGLYEQYF TGTGCCAGCTACTCCTTAGCGGGGGGTTTGTACGAGCAGTACTTC TRBJ2-7 TRBV28 TRBD2 once
CASSSSSTGWDTGELFF TGTGCCAGCAGCTCTAGCTCGACAGGGTGGGACACCGGGGAGCTGTTTTTT TRBJ2-2 TRBV11-1 TRBD1 NA
CASSLDGRIALFF TGTGCCAGCAGCTTGGACGGCCGCATAGCGCTGTTTTTT TRBJ2-2 TRBV5-5 NA NA
CAGGGAEDTQYF TGTGCTGGCGGGGGGGCGGAAGATACGCAGTATTTT TRBJ2-3 TRBV12-3/TRBV12-4 TRBD2 NA
CASSLYDTAPGNEQFF TGTGCCAGCAGCTTATACGACACCGCCCCTGGCAATGAGCAGTTCTTC TRBJ2-1 TRBV7-2 NA few
CASSLVILQGYEQYF TGTGCCAGCAGCTTGGTTATTTTACAGGGGTACGAGCAGTACTTC TRBJ2-7 TRBV5-8 TRBD1 NA